This T cell receptor (beta chain) is from a study of patients and donors after allogeneic stem cell transplantation (TCRdb year 2020). Trimming removed 2 bases from V and 1 base from J, leaving 9 bases between the germline ends. Counted from cysteine to phenylalanine, this CDR3 has 14 amino acids. Only the CDR3 portion is preserved as DNA: 42 bases, with reading frame beginning at the first base. The germline V gene yields SGHRS for CDR1 and YFSETQ for CDR2. The protocol used for the library was RT-PCR. The sequencer was a NextSeq 550. In TCRdb, the public reads were trimmed at Q25 with fastp and aligned with MiXCR, with productive beta chains retained. Rows are unified per CDR3 protein, each entry keeping the most common DNA and genes. Within this sample are 20,000 or so distinct CDR3 sequences, with under 30% of them counted one time only. 48% of the sample is in the top ten clones. This clonotype was detected a few times. The specificity of this receptor is unknown. One base away there is no much larger clone; base qualities are not given.

Sequenced: blood, either unsorted or a sorted T cell fraction (not recorded which). The TCR comes from a human donor who was either an allogeneic HSCT recipient or a stem cell or donor lymphocyte infusion donor (not recorded which). It is not recorded whose cells these are; they may come from a transplant donor. This sequence uses TRBV5-1 and TRBJ1-1; perhaps TRBD1 is the D gene, with 5 bases matching. The DNA sequence follows: TGCGCCAGCAGCTTTACCGGACAGAACACTGAAGCTTTCTTT. It translates as CASSFTGQNTEAFF.